This T cell receptor (beta chain) was obtained from a study of T cell responses to AZD1222 COVID-19 vaccine. The study, taken as a whole, reports: Most donors were white British, females outnumbered males, and clonal diversity was possibly underestimated.

Assay: immunoSEQ multiplex PCR; the TCRdb copy retains only in-frame clones and omits some. Here the sample spans 150,000 to 200,000 clones, under 95% being singletons. Germline V CDR1 and CDR2: SGHNT, YYREEE (reference sequence). CDR3 length: 14 residues. The trim removed 5 bases at V and 1 base at J, leaving 5 bases unmatched. Turning to this clone: Its specificity is unknown.

Both about-4-week and about-12-week second-dose recipients were combined. The sample consisted of peripheral blood, taken 28 days after the second AZD1222 dose. The clonotype was recovered from an adult who received the AZD1222 COVID-19 vaccine. This rearrangement joins TRBV5-4 to TRBJ2-5; TRBD1 matches at 7 bases. The CDR3 here is CASRIDRVQETQYF. CDR3 bases: TGTGCCAGCAGGATCGACAGGGTCCAAGAGACCCAGTACTTC.